The table lists the clone carrying this TCR beta chain with many counts. This CDR3 is built from 15 residues. This sample stems from a study of tumor and adjacent non-tumor tissue in lung cancer. The template was RNA from unsorted bulk tissue. The normal lung tissue was taken more than 3 cm from the tumor edge. Three rounds of nested PCR, following a modified ARM-PCR protocol, produced the TCRbeta library. TCRdb independently ran MiXCR on the multiplex PCR reads; one entry per CDR3 protein. This table has approximately 120,000 distinct CDR3 sequences, 60% to 65% appearing once. The TCR sequence derives from a man between 60 and 75 years old with non-small cell lung cancer. Sequenced: distant non-tumor lung tissue. The chain recombines TRBV21-1 with TRBJ1-2; the DNA was not compared with TRBD1, the D call given in the table. TRBV21-1 is an annotated pseudogene. The CDR3 sequence is CASSKKGVINYGYTF. CDR3 nucleotides: TGTGCCAGCAGCAAGAAGGGGGTAATCAACTATGGCTACACCTTC.